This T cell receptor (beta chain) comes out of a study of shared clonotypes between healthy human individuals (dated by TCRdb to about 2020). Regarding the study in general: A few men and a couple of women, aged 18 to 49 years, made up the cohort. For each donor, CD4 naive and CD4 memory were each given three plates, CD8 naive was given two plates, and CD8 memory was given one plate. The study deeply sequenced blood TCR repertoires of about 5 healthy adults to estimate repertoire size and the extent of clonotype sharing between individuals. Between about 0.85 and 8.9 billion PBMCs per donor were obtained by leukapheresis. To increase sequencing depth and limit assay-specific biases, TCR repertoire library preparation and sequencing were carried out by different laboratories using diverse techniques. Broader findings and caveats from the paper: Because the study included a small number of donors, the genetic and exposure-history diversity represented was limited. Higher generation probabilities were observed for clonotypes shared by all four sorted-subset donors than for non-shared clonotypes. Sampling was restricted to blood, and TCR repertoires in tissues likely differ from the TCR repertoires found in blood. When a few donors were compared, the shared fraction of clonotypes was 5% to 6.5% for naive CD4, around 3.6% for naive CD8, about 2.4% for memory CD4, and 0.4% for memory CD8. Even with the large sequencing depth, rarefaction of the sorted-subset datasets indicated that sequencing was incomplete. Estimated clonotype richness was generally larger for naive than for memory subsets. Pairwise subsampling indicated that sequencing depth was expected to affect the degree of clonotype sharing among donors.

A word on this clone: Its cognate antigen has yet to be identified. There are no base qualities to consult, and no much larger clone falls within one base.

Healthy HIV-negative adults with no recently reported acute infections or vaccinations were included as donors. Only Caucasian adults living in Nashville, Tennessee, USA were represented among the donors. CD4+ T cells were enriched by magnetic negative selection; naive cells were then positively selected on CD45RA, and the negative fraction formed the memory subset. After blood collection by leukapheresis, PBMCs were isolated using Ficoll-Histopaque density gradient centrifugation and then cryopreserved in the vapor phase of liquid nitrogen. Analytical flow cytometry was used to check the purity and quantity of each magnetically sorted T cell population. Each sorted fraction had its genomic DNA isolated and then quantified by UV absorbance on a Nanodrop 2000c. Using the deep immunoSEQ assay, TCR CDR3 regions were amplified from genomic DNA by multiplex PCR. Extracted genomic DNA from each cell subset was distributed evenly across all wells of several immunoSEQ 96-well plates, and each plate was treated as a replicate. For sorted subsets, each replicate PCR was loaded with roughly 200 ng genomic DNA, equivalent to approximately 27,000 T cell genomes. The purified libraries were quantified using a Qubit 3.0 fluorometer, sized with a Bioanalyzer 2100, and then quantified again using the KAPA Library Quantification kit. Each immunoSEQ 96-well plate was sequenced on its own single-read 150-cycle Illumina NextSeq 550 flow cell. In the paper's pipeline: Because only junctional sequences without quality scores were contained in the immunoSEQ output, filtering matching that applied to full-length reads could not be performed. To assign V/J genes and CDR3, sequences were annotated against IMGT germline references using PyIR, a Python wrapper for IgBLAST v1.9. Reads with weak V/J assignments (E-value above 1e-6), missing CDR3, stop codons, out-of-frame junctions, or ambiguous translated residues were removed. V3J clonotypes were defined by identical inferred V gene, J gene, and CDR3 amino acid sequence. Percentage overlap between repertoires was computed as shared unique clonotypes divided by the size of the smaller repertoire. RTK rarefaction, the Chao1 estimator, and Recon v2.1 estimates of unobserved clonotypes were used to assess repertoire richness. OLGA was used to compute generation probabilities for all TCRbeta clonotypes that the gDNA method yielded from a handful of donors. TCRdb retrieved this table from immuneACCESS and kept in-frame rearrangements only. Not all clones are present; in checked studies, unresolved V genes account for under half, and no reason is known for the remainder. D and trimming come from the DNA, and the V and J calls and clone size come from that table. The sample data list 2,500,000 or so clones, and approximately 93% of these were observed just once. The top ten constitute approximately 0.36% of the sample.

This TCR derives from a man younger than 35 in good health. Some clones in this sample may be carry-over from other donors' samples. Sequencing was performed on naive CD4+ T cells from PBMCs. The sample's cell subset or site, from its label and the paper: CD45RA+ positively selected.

At the DNA level, the sequence is TGTGCCAGCAGCCAATTAACAGTTCGCGGCTACGAGCAGTACTTC. Translated, this gives CASSQLTVRGYEQYF. The chain uses TRBV5-6 and TRBJ2-7; the D gene cannot be named for sure. Including the terminal cysteine and phenylalanine, the CDR3 comprises 15 residues. The kept DNA is CDR3 alone, 45 bases in frame from the first base. CDR1 and CDR2 are read off the germline V gene as SGHDT and YYEEEE. Trimming takes 4 bases from V and 3 bases from J, and the germline ends sit 17 bases apart.